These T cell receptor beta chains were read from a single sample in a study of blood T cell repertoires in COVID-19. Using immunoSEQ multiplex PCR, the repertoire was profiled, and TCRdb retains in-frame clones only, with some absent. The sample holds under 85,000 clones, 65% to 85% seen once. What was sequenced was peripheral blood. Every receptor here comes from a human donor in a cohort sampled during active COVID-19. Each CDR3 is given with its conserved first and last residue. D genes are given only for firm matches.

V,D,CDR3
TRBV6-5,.,CASSYRDTNYGYTF
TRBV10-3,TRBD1,CAISEQGQVFSEQYF
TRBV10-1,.,CASSEYPGQPQHF
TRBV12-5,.,CASGFRGVGSNQPQHF
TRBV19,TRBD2,CASSIFPLAGRDTQYF
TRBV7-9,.,CASSSHRSRTPYEQYF
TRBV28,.,CASSIQSGAKNIQYF
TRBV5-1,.,CASSSEQAADGYTF
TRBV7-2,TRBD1,CASSARLTGEAYGYTF
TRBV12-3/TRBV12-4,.,CASSLRRAETQYF
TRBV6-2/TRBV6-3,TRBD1,CASSQGADTQYF
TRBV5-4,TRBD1,CASSEDRASNQPQHF
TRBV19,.,CASSMGAVDTQYF
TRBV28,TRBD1,CASSSGGGRDTQYF
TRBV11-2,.,CASSLDGRAYEQYF
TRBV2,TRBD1,CASSGQGAIFEQFF
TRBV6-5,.,CASSYSSVNTEAFF
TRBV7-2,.,CASSLVTQGGNQPQHF
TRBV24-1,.,CATSDPTETDTQYF
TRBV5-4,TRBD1,CASSLAAGGFYEQYF
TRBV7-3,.,CASSPGGFAAPNTGELFF
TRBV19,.,CASSRRNEAFF
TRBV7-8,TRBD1,CASSRGQREQYF
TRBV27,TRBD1,CASSSPGTGFGYTF
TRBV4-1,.,CASSPSGAPKNIQYF
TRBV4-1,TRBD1,CASSHDRGFHEQYF
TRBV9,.,CASSVDPTPEHSPLHF
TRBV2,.,CASSLQENTIYF
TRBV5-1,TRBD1,CASSKQGQPSSYEQYF
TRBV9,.,CASTLLSGYEAFF
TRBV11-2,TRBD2,CASSFSGGYTDTQYF
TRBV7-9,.,CASSLETRGRTGELFF
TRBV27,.,CASSVNRSGKSGNTIYF
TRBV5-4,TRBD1,CASSLPLTGGETQYF
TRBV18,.,CASSPPSRTTYTQYF
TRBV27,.,CASSSRWGPVRETQYF
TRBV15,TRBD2,CATSKTSGGAVAKNIQYF
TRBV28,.,CASRPGGAHYGYTF
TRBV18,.,CASSPRGEGYTF
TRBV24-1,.,CATSDSGGLGTEAFF
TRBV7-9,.,CASSSRQGTDTQYF
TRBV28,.,CASSFGRHTEAFF
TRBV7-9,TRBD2,CASSLGTSSPKSYNEQFF
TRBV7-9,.,CASSQGRGAGLDTQYF
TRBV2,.,CASSEVILKETQYF
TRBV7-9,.,CASSLDSGGNQPQHF
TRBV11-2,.,CASSHAVGGNEQYF
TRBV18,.,CASSPPKALGGANEKLFF
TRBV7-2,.,CASSQGYSGANVLTF
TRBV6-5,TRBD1,CASRTGTGRYEQYF
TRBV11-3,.,CASSFGQGNYEQYF
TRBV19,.,CASSMGGGSPLHF